These 8 T cell receptor beta chains came from one sample sequenced in a study of radiotherapy plus CTLA-4 blockade in lung cancer. Produced via immunoSEQ multiplex PCR; TCRdb's table is partial and in-frame only. The sample records around 70,000 clones, roughly four fifths being singletons. The sample was peripheral blood, taken from a patient treated with radiotherapy plus ipilimumab. These receptors all stem from a human donor with non-small cell lung cancer whose response to radiotherapy plus ipilimumab could not be evaluated. Some clones in this sample may be carry-over from other donors' samples.

This rearrangement joins TRBV27 to TRBJ2-2; 9 bases match TRBD1. This CDR3 has 17 amino acids. Looked up from germline, CDR1 is MNHEY and CDR2 is SMNVEV (reference sequence). The V and J ends lost 5 bases and 4 bases, in that order; junction bases with no gene match: 11. The CDR3 spells CASSPYPTGGATGELFF. For the CDR3, the DNA is TGTGCCAGCAGTCCCTACCCGACAGGGGGGGCCACCGGGGAGCTGTTTTTT.

The chain is built from TRBV30 and TRBJ2-7; 12 nucleotides align to TRBD2. The CDR3 is 16 amino acids. Germline assignment: CDR1 GTSNPN and CDR2 SVGIG (reference sequence). The V gene end was trimmed by 4 bases and the J gene end by 7 bases; junction bases not matched to a gene: 14. CDR3 loop: CAWNRASGGVYSEQYF. In nucleotides, the CDR3 is TGTGCCTGGAATCGAGCTAGCGGGGGGGTATACTCTGAGCAGTACTTC.

The chain couples TRBV6-5 to TRBJ1-3, with 7 bases aligning to TRBD1. With 8 bases clipped from V and 9 bases from J, the junction kept 16 bases outside the gene matches. This CDR3 is built from 15 residues. The V gene's germline CDR1 is MNHEY and CDR2 SVGAGI. The CDR3 region is CASRAGQLRLGTIYF. The DNA for the CDR3 is TGTGCCAGCCGTGCGGGACAGCTCCGTTTAGGCACCATATATTTT.

V gene TRBV6-6 combines with J gene TRBJ1-2; 8 bases match TRBD1. Trimming cost V 6 bases and J 7 bases; bases outside gene matches: 13. Germline V gene lookup returns CDR1 MNHNY and CDR2 SVGAGI (reference sequence). The CDR3 has 15 residues. CDR3 nucleotide sequence: TGTGCCAGCAGCAACATCGGACAGGGCGCAGGTGGCTACACCTTC. It is translated as CASSNIGQGAGGYTF.

The chain uses TRBV18 and TRBJ2-6, with D possibly matching TRBD1 (6 bases). The CDR3 covers 17 residues. In germline, CDR1 is KGHSH, CDR2 LQKENI. V dropped 4 bases and J dropped 0 bases, with 13 bases sitting between them. The chain's CDR3 is CASSLQGPRSGANVLTF. CDR3 nucleotides: TGTGCCAGCTCACTTCAGGGGCCCCGCTCTGGGGCCAACGTCCTGACTTTC.

The chain couples TRBV9 to TRBJ2-4, with TRBD1 matching over 10 bases. The CDR3 runs 15 residues. The germline CDR1 and CDR2 sequences are SGDLS and YYNGEE. V shed 0 bases, J shed 7 bases, and the junction held 4 bases outside the gene matches. The DNA for the CDR3 is TGTGCCAGCAGCGTAGGGGGGGACAGGGGCAACATTCAGTACTTC. This gives the protein CASSVGGDRGNIQYF.

The gene calls are TRBV7-3 and TRBJ2-7; 8 bases line up with TRBD1. Germline V lookup: CDR1 SGHTA, CDR2 FQGTGA. Germline trimming cut 5 bases from V and 4 bases from J; bases unmatched to any gene: 10. This CDR3 is built from 15 residues. Written as DNA, the CDR3 is TGTGCCAGCAGCCATTCTCCGGGGACAGGTTACGAGCAGTACTTC. This sequence encodes CASSHSPGTGYEQYF.

This chain uses TRBV6-1 with TRBJ2-1, with 11 bases fitting TRBD2. Germline V gene data show CDR1 as MNHNS and CDR2 as SASEGT. This CDR3 region has 15 residues. Trimming at V came to 6 bases and at J to 4 bases, leaving 5 bases not matched to a gene. The CDR3 is CASRQLAGDYNEQFF. The CDR3 region has the DNA TGTGCCAGCAGGCAACTAGCGGGGGATTACAATGAGCAGTTCTTC.